The sample holds a few counts of the clone carrying this T cell receptor beta chain. Germline CDR1 SQVTM, CDR2 ANQGSEA. This CDR3 region has 13 residues. V gave up 4 bases and J gave up 3 bases; unmatched junction bases: 5. These data are taken from a study of shared clonotypes between healthy human individuals. This table comes from immunoSEQ multiplex PCR, and its TCRdb copy is limited to in-frame clones, with some not included. The table includes 75,000 to 100,000 clones, roughly 50% detected once. The specimen sequenced was PBMCs. This clonotype was obtained from a woman between 40 and 55 years old in good health. Some clones in this sample may be carry-over from other donors' samples. The chain couples TRBV29-1 to TRBJ1-2, with 7 bases aligning to TRBD1. The CDR3 coding sequence is TGCAGCGTTGGGGATACAGGGGACTATGGCTACACCTTC. Its translation: CSVGDTGDYGYTF.